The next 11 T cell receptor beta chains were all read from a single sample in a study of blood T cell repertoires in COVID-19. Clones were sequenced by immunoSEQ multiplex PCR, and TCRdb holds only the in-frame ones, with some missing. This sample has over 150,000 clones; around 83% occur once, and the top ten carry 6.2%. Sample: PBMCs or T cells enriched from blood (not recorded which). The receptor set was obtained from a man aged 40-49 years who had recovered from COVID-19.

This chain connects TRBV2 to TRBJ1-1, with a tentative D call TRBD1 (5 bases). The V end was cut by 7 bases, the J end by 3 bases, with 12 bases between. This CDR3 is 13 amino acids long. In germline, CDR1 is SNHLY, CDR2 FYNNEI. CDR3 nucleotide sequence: TGTGCCAGCACCTGGGGGGAGGACACTGAAGCTTTCTTT. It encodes CASTWGEDTEAFF.

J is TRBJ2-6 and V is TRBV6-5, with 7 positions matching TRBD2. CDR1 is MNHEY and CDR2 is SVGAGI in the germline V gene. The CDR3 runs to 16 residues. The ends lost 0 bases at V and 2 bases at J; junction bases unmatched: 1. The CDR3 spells CASSYSGGAGANVLTF. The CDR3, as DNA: TGTGCCAGCAGTTACTCTGGGGGGGCTGGGGCCAACGTCCTGACTTTC.

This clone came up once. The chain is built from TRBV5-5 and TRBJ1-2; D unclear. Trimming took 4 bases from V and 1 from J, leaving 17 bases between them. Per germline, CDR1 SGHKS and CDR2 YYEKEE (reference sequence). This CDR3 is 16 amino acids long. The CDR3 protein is CASSVEPQALNYGYTF. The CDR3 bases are TGTGCCAGCAGCGTGGAGCCCCAGGCCCTTAACTATGGCTACACCTTC.

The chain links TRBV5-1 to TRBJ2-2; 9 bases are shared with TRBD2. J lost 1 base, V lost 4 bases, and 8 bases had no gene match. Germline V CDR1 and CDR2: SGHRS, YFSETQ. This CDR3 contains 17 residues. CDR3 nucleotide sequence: TGCGCCAGCAGCGGTCATTCACTAGCGGGGAACACCGGGGAGCTGTTTTTT. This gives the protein CASSGHSLAGNTGELFF.

The CDR3, as DNA: TGTGCCAGCACCCTGGTAGCGGGTGAGCAGTTCTTC. It encodes CASTLVAGEQFF. V gene TRBV12-3 or TRBV12-4 combines with J gene TRBJ2-1; 7 nucleotides align to TRBD2. This CDR3 has 12 residues. Germline trimming cut 7 bases from V and 9 bases from J; bases unmatched to any gene: 6.

Here the CDR3 reads CASSSTENQPQHF. DNA of the CDR3: TGTGCCAGCAGTTCGACAGAAAATCAGCCCCAGCATTTT. V and J are TRBV12-3 or TRBV12-4 and TRBJ1-5; D may be TRBD1 (5 bases). CDR3 length equals 13 residues. The V and J ends lost 4 bases and 4 bases respectively, with 8 bases between them.

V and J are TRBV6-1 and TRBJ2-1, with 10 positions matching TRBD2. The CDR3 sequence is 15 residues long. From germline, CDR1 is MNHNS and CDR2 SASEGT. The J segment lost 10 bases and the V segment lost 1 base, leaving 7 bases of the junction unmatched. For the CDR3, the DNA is TGTGCCAGCAGTGAAGAAGCGGGGGGGCCGCGGGAGCAGTTCTTC. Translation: CASSEEAGGPREQFF.

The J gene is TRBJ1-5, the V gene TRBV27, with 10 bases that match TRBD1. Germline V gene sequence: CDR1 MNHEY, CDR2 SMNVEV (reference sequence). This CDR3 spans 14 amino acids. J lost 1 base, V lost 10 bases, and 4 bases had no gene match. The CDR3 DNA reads TGTGCCAACGAGGGACAGGGGAGCAATCAGCCCCAGCATTTT. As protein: CANEGQGSNQPQHF.

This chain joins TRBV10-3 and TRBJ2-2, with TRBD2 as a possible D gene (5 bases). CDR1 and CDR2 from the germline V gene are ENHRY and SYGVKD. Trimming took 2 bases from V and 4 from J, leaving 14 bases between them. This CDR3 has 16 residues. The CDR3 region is CAISERERKVTGELFF. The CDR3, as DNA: TGTGCCATCAGTGAGAGGGAGCGGAAGGTCACCGGGGAGCTGTTTTTT.

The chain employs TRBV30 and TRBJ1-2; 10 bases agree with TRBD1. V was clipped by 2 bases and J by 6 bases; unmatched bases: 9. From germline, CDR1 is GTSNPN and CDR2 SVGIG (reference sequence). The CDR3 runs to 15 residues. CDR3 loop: CAWSPRTGGQDGYTF. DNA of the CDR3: TGTGCCTGGAGTCCACGGACAGGGGGACAGGATGGCTACACCTTC.

CDR3 sequence: CASSARADGYTF. CDR3 coding DNA: TGTGCCAGCAGCGCTAGAGCTGATGGCTACACCTTC. The rearrangement links TRBV9 to TRBJ1-2, with unresolved D. Germline V gene data show CDR1 as SGDLS and CDR2 as YYNGEE. Deletions cut 3 bases from V and 6 bases from J, with 9 bases between. CDR3 size: 12 residues.